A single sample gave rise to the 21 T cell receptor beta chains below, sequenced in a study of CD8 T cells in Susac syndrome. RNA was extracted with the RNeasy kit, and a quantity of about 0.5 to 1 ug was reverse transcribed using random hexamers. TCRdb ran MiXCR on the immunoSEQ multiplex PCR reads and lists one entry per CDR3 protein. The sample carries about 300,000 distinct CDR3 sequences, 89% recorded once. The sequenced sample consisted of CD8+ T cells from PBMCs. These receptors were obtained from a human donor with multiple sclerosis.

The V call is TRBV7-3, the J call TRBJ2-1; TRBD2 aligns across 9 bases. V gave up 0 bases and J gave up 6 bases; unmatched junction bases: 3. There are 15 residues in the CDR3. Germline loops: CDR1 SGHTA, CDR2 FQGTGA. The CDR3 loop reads CASSLTGGRANEQFF. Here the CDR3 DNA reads TGTGCCAGCAGCTTAACTGGCGGGAGGGCCAATGAGCAGTTCTTC.

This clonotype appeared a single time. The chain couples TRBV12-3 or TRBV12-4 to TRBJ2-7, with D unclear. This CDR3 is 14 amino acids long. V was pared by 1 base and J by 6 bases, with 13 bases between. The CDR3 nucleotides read TGTGCCAGCAGTTTAGACGGGCTAGGTGGCGAGCAGTACTTC. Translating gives CASSLDGLGGEQYF.

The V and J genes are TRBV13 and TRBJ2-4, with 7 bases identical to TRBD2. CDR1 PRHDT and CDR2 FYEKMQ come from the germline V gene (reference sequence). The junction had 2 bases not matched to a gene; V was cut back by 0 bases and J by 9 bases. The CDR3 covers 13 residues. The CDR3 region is CASSLGSGSIQYF. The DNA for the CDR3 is TGTGCCAGCAGCTTAGGTAGCGGGTCCATTCAGTACTTC.

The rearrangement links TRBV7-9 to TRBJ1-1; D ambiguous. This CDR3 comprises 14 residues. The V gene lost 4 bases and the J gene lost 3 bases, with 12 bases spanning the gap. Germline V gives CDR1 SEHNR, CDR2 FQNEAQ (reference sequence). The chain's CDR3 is CASSYTLSYTEAFF. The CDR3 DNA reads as TGTGCCAGCAGCTACACCCTCAGTTACACTGAAGCTTTCTTT.

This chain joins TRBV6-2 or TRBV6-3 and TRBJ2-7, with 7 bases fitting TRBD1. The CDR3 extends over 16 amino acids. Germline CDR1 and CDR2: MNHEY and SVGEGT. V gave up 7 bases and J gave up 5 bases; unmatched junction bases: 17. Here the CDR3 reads CASTRPRDREVDEQYF. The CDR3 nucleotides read TGTGCCAGCACTCGGCCCCGTGACAGGGAAGTAGACGAGCAGTACTTC.

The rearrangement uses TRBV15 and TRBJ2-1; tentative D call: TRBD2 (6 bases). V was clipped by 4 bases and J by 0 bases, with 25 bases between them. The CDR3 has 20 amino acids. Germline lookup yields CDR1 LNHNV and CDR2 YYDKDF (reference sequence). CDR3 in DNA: TGTGCCACCAGCACGGGATGGAATAGCGGAAGTCCAAGCTCCTACAATGAGCAGTTCTTC. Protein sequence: CATSTGWNSGSPSSYNEQFF. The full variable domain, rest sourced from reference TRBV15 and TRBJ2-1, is DAMVIQNPRYQVTQFGKPVTLSCSQTLNHNVMYWYQQKSSQAPKLLFHYYDKDFNNEADTPDNFQSRRPNTSFCFLDIRSPGLGDTAMYLCATSTGWNSGSPSSYNEQFFGPGTRLTVL.

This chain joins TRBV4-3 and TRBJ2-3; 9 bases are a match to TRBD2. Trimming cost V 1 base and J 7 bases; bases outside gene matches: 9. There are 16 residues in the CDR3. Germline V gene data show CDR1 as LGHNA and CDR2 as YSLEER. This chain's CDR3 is CASSQGLAGMLHTQYF. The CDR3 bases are TGCGCCAGCAGCCAAGGCCTAGCGGGGATGTTGCATACGCAGTATTTT.

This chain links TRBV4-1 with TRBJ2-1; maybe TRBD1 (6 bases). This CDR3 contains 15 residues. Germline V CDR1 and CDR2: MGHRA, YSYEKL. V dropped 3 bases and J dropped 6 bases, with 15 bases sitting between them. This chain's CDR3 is CASSQSGDLGNEQFF. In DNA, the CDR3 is TGCGCCAGCAGCCAGTCAGGGGATCTCGGCAATGAGCAGTTCTTC.

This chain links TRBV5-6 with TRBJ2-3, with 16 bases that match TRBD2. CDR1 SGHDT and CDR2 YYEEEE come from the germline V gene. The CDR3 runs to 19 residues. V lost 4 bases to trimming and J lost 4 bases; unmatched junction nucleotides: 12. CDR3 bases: TGTGCCAGCAGCCCACAGGGACTAGCGGGAGGGCCGTTGTCAGATACGCAGTATTTT. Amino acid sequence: CASSPQGLAGGPLSDTQYF. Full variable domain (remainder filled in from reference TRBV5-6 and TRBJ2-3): DAGVTQSPTHLIKTRGQQVTLRCSPKSGHDTVSWYQQALGQGPQFIFQYYEEEERQRGNFPDRFSGHQFPNYSSELNVNALLLGDSALYLCASSPQGLAGGPLSDTQYFGPGTRLTVL.

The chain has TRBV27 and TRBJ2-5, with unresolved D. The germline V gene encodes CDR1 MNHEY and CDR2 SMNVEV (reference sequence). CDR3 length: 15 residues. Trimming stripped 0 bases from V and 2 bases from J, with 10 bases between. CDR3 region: CASSLSVLQQETQYF. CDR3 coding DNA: TGTGCCAGCAGTTTATCGGTTTTACAACAAGAGACCCAGTACTTC.

The CDR3 is CAISEQGAPNQPQHF. The CDR3 DNA sequence: TGTGCCATCAGCGAACAGGGGGCTCCCAATCAGCCCCAGCATTTT. The chain links TRBV10-3 to TRBJ1-5; the match to TRBD1 covers 9 bases. The V gene end was trimmed by 6 bases and the J gene end by 3 bases; junction bases not matched to a gene: 6. The V gene's germline CDR1 is ENHRY and CDR2 SYGVKD. The CDR3 is 15 amino acids.

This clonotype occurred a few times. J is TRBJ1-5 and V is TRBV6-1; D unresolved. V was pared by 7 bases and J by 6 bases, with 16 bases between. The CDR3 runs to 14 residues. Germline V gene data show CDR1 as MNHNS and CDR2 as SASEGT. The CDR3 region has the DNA TGTGCCAGCACCCTTGCAATAAGCGGTCAGCCCCAGCATTTT. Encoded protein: CASTLAISGQPQHF.

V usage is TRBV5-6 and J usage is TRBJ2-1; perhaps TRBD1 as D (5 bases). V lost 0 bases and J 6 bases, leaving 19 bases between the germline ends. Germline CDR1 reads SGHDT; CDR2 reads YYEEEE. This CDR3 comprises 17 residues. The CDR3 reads CASSLATSPLGVNEQFF. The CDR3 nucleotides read TGTGCCAGCAGCTTGGCCACGAGTCCCCTAGGGGTCAATGAGCAGTTCTTC.

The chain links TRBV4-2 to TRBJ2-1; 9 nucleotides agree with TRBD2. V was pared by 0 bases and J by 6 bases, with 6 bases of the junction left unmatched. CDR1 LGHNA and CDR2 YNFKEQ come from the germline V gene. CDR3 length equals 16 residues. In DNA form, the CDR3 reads TGTGCCAGCAGCCAAGATGCGGGAGGGCCGAGCAATGAGCAGTTCTTC. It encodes CASSQDAGGPSNEQFF.

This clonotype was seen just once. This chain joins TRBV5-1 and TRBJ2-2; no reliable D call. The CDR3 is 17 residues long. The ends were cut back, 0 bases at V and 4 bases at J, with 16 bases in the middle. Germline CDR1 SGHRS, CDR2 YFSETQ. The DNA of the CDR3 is TGCGCCAGCAGCTTGGCCGGCAGCCCTTTACTCACCGGGGAGCTGTTTTTT. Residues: CASSLAGSPLLTGELFF. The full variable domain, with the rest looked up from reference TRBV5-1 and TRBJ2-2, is KAGVTQTPRYLIKTRGQQVTLSCSPISGHRSVSWYQQTPGQGLQFLFEYFSETQRNKGNFPGRFSGRQFSNSRSEMNVSTLELGDSALYLCASSLAGSPLLTGELFFGEGSRLTVL.

CDR3: CASSQDSGRGGVNEQFF. DNA of the CDR3: TGCGCCAGCAGCCAAGATTCAGGACGGGGGGGCGTGAATGAGCAGTTCTTC. The gene calls are TRBV4-3 and TRBJ2-1, with 8 bases fitting TRBD2. V was pared by 0 bases and J by 7 bases, with 11 bases of the junction left unmatched. Germline-derived CDR1 and CDR2 are LGHNA and YSLEER. CDR3 size: 17 residues.

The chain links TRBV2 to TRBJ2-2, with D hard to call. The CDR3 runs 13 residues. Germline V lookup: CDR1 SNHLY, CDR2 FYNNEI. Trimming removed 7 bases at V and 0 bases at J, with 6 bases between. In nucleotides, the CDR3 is TGTGCCAGCAAGAATGCGAACACCGGGGAGCTGTTTTTT. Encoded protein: CASKNANTGELFF.

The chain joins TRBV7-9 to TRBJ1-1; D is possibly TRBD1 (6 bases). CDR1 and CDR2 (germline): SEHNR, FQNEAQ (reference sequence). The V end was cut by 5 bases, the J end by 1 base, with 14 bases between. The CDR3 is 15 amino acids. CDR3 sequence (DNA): TGTGCCAGCAGCCATCTACCGGGGGCGAACACTGAAGCTTTCTTT. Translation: CASSHLPGANTEAFF.

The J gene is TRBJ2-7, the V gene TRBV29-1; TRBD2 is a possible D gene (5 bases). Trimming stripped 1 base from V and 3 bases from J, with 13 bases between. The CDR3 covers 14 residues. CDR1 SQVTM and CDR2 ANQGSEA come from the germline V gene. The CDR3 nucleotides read TGCAGCGTTGAAGTCCACGAGGGAATCTACGAGCAGTACTTC. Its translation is CSVEVHEGIYEQYF.

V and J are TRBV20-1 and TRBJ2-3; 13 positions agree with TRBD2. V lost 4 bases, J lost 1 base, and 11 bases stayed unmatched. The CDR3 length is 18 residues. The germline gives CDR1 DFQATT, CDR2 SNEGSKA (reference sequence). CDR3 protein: CSAIPHELAGGGTDTQYF. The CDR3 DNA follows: TGCAGTGCTATCCCCCACGAACTAGCGGGGGGGGGCACAGATACGCAGTATTTT.

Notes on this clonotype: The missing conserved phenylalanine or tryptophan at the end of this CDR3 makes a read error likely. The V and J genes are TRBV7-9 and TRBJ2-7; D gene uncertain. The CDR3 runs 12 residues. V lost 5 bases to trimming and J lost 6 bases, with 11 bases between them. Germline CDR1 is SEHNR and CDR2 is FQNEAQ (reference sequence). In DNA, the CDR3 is TGTGCCAGCAGCCTCGGTGCCCCCGAGCAGTACCTC. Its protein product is CASSLGAPEQYL.